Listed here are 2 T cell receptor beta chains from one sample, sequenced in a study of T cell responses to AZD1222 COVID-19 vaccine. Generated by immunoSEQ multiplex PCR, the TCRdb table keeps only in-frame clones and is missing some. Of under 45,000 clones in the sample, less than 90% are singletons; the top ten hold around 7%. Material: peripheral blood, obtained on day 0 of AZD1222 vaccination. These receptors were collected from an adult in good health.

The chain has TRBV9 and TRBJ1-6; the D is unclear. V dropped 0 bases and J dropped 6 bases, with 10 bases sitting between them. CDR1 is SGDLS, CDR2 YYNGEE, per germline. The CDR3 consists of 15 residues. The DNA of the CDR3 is TGTGCCAGCAGCGTAGATCAGGAGAGTAATTCACCCCTCCACTTT. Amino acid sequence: CASSVDQESNSPLHF.

CDR3 residues: CASSQGRVGTDTQYF. The DNA for the CDR3 is TGTGCCAGCAGCCAGGGTAGGGTCGGCACAGATACGCAGTATTTT. The chain combines TRBV19 with TRBJ2-3; TRBD1 might be the D (5 bases). V was clipped by 9 bases and J by 1 base, with 17 bases between them. Germline CDR1 reads LNHDA; CDR2 reads SQIVND (reference sequence). The CDR3 loop spans 15 amino acids.